Listed here are 19 T cell receptor beta chains from one sample, sequenced in a study of brain metastases from non-small cell lung cancer. The method was immunoSEQ multiplex PCR; TCRdb's version includes in-frame clones alone and lacks a portion of them. The sample shows around 2,700 clones, 70% to 85% of them seen only once. Input material: primary lung tumor tissue. These receptors were collected from a donor aged 40 or older with non-small cell lung cancer.

The chain is built from TRBV2 and TRBJ2-2, with D maybe TRBD2 (5 bases). Germline V gene data show CDR1 as SNHLY and CDR2 as FYNNEI. This CDR3 has 14 amino acids. V was pared by 8 bases and J by 0 bases, with 10 bases between. The CDR3 reads CASLTAANTGELFF. The CDR3 DNA is TGTGCCAGCCTCACAGCGGCGAACACCGGGGAGCTGTTTTTT.

About this clone: A read error may be the cause here, since a much bigger clone is one base away. Because the CDR3's place on the DNA is in doubt, the DNA is left out and the CDR3 is given as listed by TCRdb. V gene TRBV19 combines with J gene TRBJ1-1; the table names TRBD1, a call not compared with the DNA. Germline V CDR1 and CDR2: LNHDA, SQIVND (reference sequence). The CDR3 length equals 17 residues, ends included. This chain's CDR3 is CTSVLGQGRDLITEAFF.

The chain is built from TRBV28 and TRBJ2-3; D remains ambiguous. Germline values: CDR1 MDHEN, CDR2 SYDVKM. This CDR3 region has 11 residues. Trimming removed 2 bases from V and 3 bases from J, with 0 bases in between. The CDR3 loop is CASSLTDTQYF. CDR3 in DNA: TGTGCCAGCAGTTTAACAGATACGCAGTATTTT.

V and J are TRBV5-1 and TRBJ1-3, with TRBD1 identical over 8 bases. Germline V lookup: CDR1 SGHRS, CDR2 YFSETQ. CDR3 length equals 16 residues. Trimming at V came to 3 bases and at J to 3 bases, leaving 8 bases not matched to a gene. The CDR3 DNA follows: TGCGCCAGCAGCTCTCAGCGGACAGGGTTTGGAAACACCATATATTTT. It codes for CASSSQRTGFGNTIYF.

On this clone: A junction boundary mismatches the germline segment, possibly from a read error. The J gene is TRBJ2-5, the V gene TRBV9; 7 bases are a match to TRBD1. CDR1 is SGDLS and CDR2 is YYNGEE in the germline V gene. This CDR3 comprises 13 residues. The CDR3 DNA is TGTGCCAGCAGCGAGGGACAGCAAGAGACCCAATACTTC. It specifies CASSEGQQETQYF.

V usage is TRBV2 and J usage is TRBJ2-3; 9 bases agree with TRBD2. The CDR3 consists of 12 residues. Germline V CDR1 and CDR2: SNHLY, FYNNEI. V gave up 7 bases and J gave up 7 bases; unmatched junction bases: 3. The CDR3 nucleotides read TGTGCCAGCAAGGCTAGCGGGAATACGCAGTATTTT. Translation: CASKASGNTQYF.

The CDR3 coding sequence is TGCGCCAGCAGCTTACTTCCCCAGGGGGAAATCAAGGAGACCCAGTACTTC. Translated, it gives CASSLLPQGEIKETQYF. The chain links TRBV5-1 to TRBJ2-5; 7 bases are shared with TRBD1. The germline gives CDR1 SGHRS, CDR2 YFSETQ. J lost 5 bases, V lost 2 bases, and 15 bases had no gene match. The CDR3 is 17 amino acids.

The genes are TRBV20-1 and TRBJ1-5; D uncertain. Germline assignment: CDR1 DFQATT and CDR2 SNEGSKA (reference sequence). V was trimmed by 3 bases and J by 5 bases, leaving 8 bases between them. The CDR3 extends over 12 amino acids. For the CDR3, the DNA is TGCAGTGCTAGTCAGAGCGATCAGCCCCAGCATTTT. Protein product: CSASQSDQPQHF.

This clone was seen only once. The CDR3 protein is CASSEGGIRKDGYTF. CDR3 nucleotide sequence: TGTGCCAGCAGCGAGGGGGGGATCCGAAAGGATGGCTACACCTTC. The V call is TRBV9, the J call TRBJ1-2, with D perhaps matching TRBD1 (6 bases). V shed 3 bases and J shed 6 bases, with 18 bases lying between them. CDR1 is SGDLS, CDR2 YYNGEE, per germline. CDR3 size: 15 residues.

The genes are TRBV12-3 or TRBV12-4 and TRBJ2-5; 10 nucleotides match TRBD2. The V gene end was trimmed by 6 bases and the J gene end by 9 bases; junction bases not matched to a gene: 7. The CDR3 sequence is 13 residues long. CDR3 sequence reads: CASSPSGSGAQYF. The CDR3 region has the DNA TGTGCCAGCAGCCCTAGCGGGAGTGGGGCCCAGTACTTC.

The chain uses TRBV7-2 and TRBJ1-2; TRBD1 matches at 7 bases. Germline CDR1 is SGHTA and CDR2 is FQGNSA. Trimming removed 4 bases from V and 4 bases from J; junction bases left unmatched: 9. The CDR3 is made up of 15 amino acids. This CDR3 is CASSSSGTDVYGYTF. DNA for the CDR3: TGTGCCAGCAGCTCCTCCGGGACAGACGTCTATGGCTACACCTTC.

V usage is TRBV30 and J usage is TRBJ2-1, with unresolved D. Per the germline V gene, CDR1 is GTSNPN and CDR2 is SVGIG (reference sequence). The CDR3 has 12 residues. V dropped 2 bases and J dropped 1 base, with 3 bases sitting between them. The CDR3: CAWSKSYNEQFF. The CDR3 nucleotides read TGTGCCTGGAGTAAATCCTACAATGAGCAGTTCTTC.

This clone is categorized as large. The chain employs TRBV14 and TRBJ1-3; unclear D gene. This CDR3 has 16 amino acids. Germline CDR1 SGHDN, CDR2 FVKESK. V was shortened by 1 base and J by 0 bases, with 10 bases between the two germline ends. The CDR3, as DNA: TGTGCCAGCAGCCAAGGCCCAGTGATCTCTGGAAACACCATATATTTT. Translation gives CASSQGPVISGNTIYF.

The chain has TRBV19 and TRBJ2-7; TRBD1 matches at 9 bases. V dropped 5 bases and J dropped 3; count of bases not matched to a gene: 5. The CDR3 covers 14 residues. The germline V gene encodes CDR1 LNHDA and CDR2 SQIVND (reference sequence). Here the CDR3 reads CASSSGTGSYEQYF. CDR3 nucleotide sequence: TGTGCCAGTAGTTCCGGGACAGGGAGCTACGAGCAGTACTTC. Full variable domain (remainder filled in from reference TRBV19 and TRBJ2-7): DGGITQSPKYLFRKEGQNVTLSCEQNLNHDAMYWYRQDPGQGLRLIYYSQIVNDFQKGDIAEGYSVSREKKESFPLTVTSAQKNPTAFYLCASSSGTGSYEQYFGPGTRLTVT.

This clone was seen once. The gene calls are TRBV4-2 and TRBJ2-2; D is undetermined. This CDR3 contains 16 residues. V lost 1 base, J lost 0 bases, and 9 bases lay in between. CDR1 is LGHNA, CDR2 YNFKEQ, per germline. The CDR3 protein is CASSQVGAPNTGELFF. In DNA, the CDR3 is TGTGCCAGCAGCCAAGTTGGTGCTCCGAACACCGGGGAGCTGTTTTTT.

J is TRBJ2-7 and V is TRBV6-5; a weak D match, TRBD1 (5 bases). V lost 2 bases, J lost 0 bases, and 11 bases lay in between. Germline V CDR1 and CDR2: MNHEY, SVGAGI. The CDR3 totals 15 residues. CDR3 nucleotides: TGTGCCAGCAGTTACAAGCTGGACACCTCCTACGAGCAGTACTTC. It specifies CASSYKLDTSYEQYF.

The CDR3 sequence is CASSPSTGGAFF. The CDR3 DNA is TGTGCCAGCTCACCTTCGACAGGGGGCGCGTTCTTC. The chain has TRBV18 and TRBJ2-1; the match to TRBD1 covers 10 bases. The V gene end was trimmed by 3 bases and the J gene end by 15 bases; junction bases not matched to a gene: 5. CDR1 is KGHSH, CDR2 LQKENI, per germline. The CDR3 covers 12 residues.

The chain uses TRBV15 and TRBJ1-3, with D maybe TRBD1 (6 bases). Germline lookup yields CDR1 LNHNV and CDR2 YYDKDF (reference sequence). V lost 1 base to trimming and J lost 0 bases, with 7 bases between them. The CDR3 sequence is 15 residues long. CDR3 DNA: TGTGCCACCAGCAGAGTCAGGGGCTCTGGAAACACCATATATTTT. It is translated as CATSRVRGSGNTIYF.

V gene TRBV7-3 combines with J gene TRBJ2-1; 7 positions match TRBD2. The CDR3 loop spans 20 amino acids. Germline-derived CDR1 and CDR2 are SGHTA and FQGTGA. V shed 5 bases and J 5 bases; nucleotides not matched to a gene: 24. CDR3 coding DNA: TGTGCCAGCAGCCTTGGAAAGGGACTAACGGGGCCGACCAGGGACAATGAGCAGTTCTTC. Residues: CASSLGKGLTGPTRDNEQFF.